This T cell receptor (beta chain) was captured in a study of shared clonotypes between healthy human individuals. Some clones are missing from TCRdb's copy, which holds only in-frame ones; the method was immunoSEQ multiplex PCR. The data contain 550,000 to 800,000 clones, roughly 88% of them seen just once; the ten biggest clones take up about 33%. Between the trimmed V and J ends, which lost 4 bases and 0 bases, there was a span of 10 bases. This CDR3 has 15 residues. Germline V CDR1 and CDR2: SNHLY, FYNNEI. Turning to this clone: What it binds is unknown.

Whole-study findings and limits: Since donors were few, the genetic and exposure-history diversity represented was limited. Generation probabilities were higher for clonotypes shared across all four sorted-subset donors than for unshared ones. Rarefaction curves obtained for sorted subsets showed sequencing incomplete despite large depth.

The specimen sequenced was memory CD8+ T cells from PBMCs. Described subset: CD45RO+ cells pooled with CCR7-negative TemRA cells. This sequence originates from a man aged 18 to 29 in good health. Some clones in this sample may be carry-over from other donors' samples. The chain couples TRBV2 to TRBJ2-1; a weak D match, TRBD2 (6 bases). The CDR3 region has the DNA TGTGCCAGCAGTGCTAGCGTCAGCTCCTACAATGAGCAGTTCTTC. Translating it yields CASSASVSSYNEQFF.